Listed below are T cell receptor beta chains from one sample, sequenced in a study of regulatory T cells in long-lasting Graves disease. TCRdb reanalysed the multiplex PCR reads using MiXCR and keeps one entry per CDR3 protein. The sample carries a few hundred thousand distinct CDR3 sequences, around 11% recorded once. A further study also used this sample, focusing on T cells in Graves' hyperthyroidism and ophthalmopathy.

The source material was peripheral blood mononuclear cells (PBMCs), sampled at new diagnosis, from a patient treated with antithyroid drugs. The receptors come from a woman between 18 and 29 years old with Graves disease. Each CDR3 is given without its conserved first and last residue. The D gene is left open where the match is weak.

>TRBJ2-7|.|TRBV18
ASSPQGSTRSYEQY
>TRBJ1-2|TRBD1|TRBV20-1
SALTGDYGYT
>TRBJ1-2|.|TRBV3-1
ASSPQTVNYGYT
>TRBJ1-4|.|TRBV6-2/TRBV6-3
ASSSRRWGNEKLF
>TRBJ2-1|TRBD1|TRBV29-1
SVEPTGGLYNEQF
>TRBJ2-4|.|TRBV12-5
ASGLDQVLHIQY
>TRBJ2-1|TRBD2|TRBV27
ASSLLRANGGGEQF
>TRBJ2-4|.|TRBV19
ASSFQRAKNIQY
>TRBJ1-1|.|TRBV7-3
ASSLGHMNTEAF
>TRBJ2-1|TRBD2|TRBV5-5
ASSLVARAGGSYNEQF
>TRBJ1-1|.|TRBV7-9
ASSLTAGQLEAF
>TRBJ2-3|.|TRBV7-9
ASSLIGSHTDTQY
>TRBJ2-1|TRBD2|TRBV11-2
ASSSGLAGGSYNEQF
>TRBJ2-7|.|TRBV20-1
SASGDLTYEQY
>TRBJ1-5|.|TRBV6-2/TRBV6-3
ASSYSGAGKPQH
>TRBJ2-1|.|TRBV30
AWSPNREQF
>TRBJ2-1|.|TRBV4-2
ASRLRASGYEQF
>TRBJ2-7|.|TRBV9
ASSPEGQGVPYEQY
>TRBJ2-2|.|TRBV29-1
SVEAWVDSPGELF
>TRBJ1-1|.|TRBV18
ASSPISTEGLNTEAF
>TRBJ2-4|.|TRBV7-9
ASSLAGVTKNIQY
>TRBJ1-2|.|TRBV6-1
ASSRDNYGYT
>TRBJ2-7|TRBD1|TRBV20-1
SARDRDYEQY
>TRBJ1-1|.|TRBV20-1
SAIRADRNTEAF
>TRBJ1-2|.|TRBV4-3
ASSHTDSRLNPYGYT
>TRBJ1-2|.|TRBV2
ASERQIHGYT
>TRBJ1-1|.|TRBV7-2
ASSLVGGSTEAF
>TRBJ2-1|.|TRBV12-3/TRBV12-4
ASSLGKNEQF
>TRBJ2-1|TRBD1|TRBV6-2/TRBV6-3
ASNQGGIGYNEQF
>TRBJ2-2|TRBD2|TRBV2
ASSELAGGYTGELF
>TRBJ1-4|.|TRBV28
ASSLLAVSEKLF
>TRBJ1-5|TRBD1|TRBV12-3/TRBV12-4
ASSLDRGSNQPQH
>TRBJ1-1|.|TRBV11-2
ASSLASGLAF
>TRBJ2-2|.|TRBV6-5
ASSYQTANTGELF
>TRBJ1-2|TRBD1|TRBV18
ASSPPPGQVDGYT
>TRBJ1-1|.|TRBV24-1
ATSDATEIPRSALTKQAF
>TRBJ2-7|.|TRBV6-1
ASLLRDASSYEQY
>TRBJ2-7|.|TRBV20-1
SARVDSYEQY
>TRBJ1-5|TRBD1|TRBV12-3/TRBV12-4
ASSRDRGHQPQH
>TRBJ2-2|.|TRBV7-9
ASSLMGPLFTGELF
>TRBJ2-3|.|TRBV6-1
ASRTGGQTDTQY
>TRBJ2-1|TRBD1|TRBV5-1
ASSLLSGGIRNEQF
>TRBJ2-1|.|TRBV12-3/TRBV12-4
ASSPNRDEQL
>TRBJ2-1|TRBD2|TRBV20-1
SPAGPNEQF
>TRBJ1-5|TRBD1|TRBV28
ASSLNRDRESGNQPQH
>TRBJ1-5|TRBD1|TRBV2
ASSEALTGVSNQPQH
>TRBJ2-5|.|TRBV15
ATTGTSVYQETQY
>TRBJ2-1|.|TRBV20-1
SARSGFYNEQF
>TRBJ1-3|.|TRBV11-3
ASSTTAHSGNTIY